Sequencing of this T cell receptor (beta chain) was carried out in a study of blood T cell repertoires in COVID-19 (TCRdb year 2020). For context, the study as a whole: The collaborator samples originated in the United States, Italy and Spain and spanned the acute and convalescent phases of COVID-19. Samples were obtained from the ongoing ImmuneRACE study (first 160 participants) and from 1,254 subjects provided by 6 global collaborators. Sample metadata almost always included a de-identified subject ID, COVID-19 status, age in years and sex. The repertoires were made available in a free public database intended to serve as a resource for research on the immune response to SARS-CoV-2. The dataset comprised deeply sampled blood TCRbeta repertoires from subjects exposed to, actively infected with, or recovered from COVID-19. Where HLA class I and class II types were available, the types were taken from metadata supplied by the sample provider, not from assay-based typing. The material from the prospective study consisted of cDNA or gDNA derived from T cells, B-cell-depleted T cells, or PBMCs. General study outcomes and caveats: How much clinical and demographic metadata was included differed by source and by participant, and the metadata was provided uncurated.

Taken from the germline V gene, the CDR1 and CDR2 loops are SGHTA and FQGNSA. Here V drops 4 bases and J drops 5 bases, and the junction holds 2 bases not matched to any gene. The CDR3 holds 13 amino acids from the cysteine to the phenylalanine. Only the CDR3 region is kept as DNA, spanning 39 bases read in frame from base 1. Comments on this clone: The antigen it recognizes is unknown. It has no much larger one-base neighbor in the sample; base qualities were not kept.

TCRbeta CDR3 regions were amplified from genomic DNA by means of the immunoSEQ Assay, a bias-controlled multiplex PCR. The published analysis was carried out like this. The number of nucleated cells in each sample was estimated from the amplification of reference gene primers within the assay. Sequence reads were collapsed and filtered to measure the absolute abundance of every unique TCRbeta CDR3 rearrangement. Productive Simpson clonality was computed per sample as the square root of Simpson's diversity index over productive rearrangements. This immuneACCESS table, as held by TCRdb, lists in-frame sequences with V and J called but not all clones. Of the missing ones, under half trace to an unresolved V gene in checked studies; the others have no known cause. For V, J and clone size, that table is used; D and trimming come from the DNA. The sample yields hundreds of thousands of clones; 75% to 90% were counted once. Roughly 1% of the sample goes to the ten largest clones.

In the prospective study, participants were roughly 18 to 90 years old, resided in about two dozen geographic areas of the United States, and were enrolled through a virtual design. In the prospective study, cohorts were assigned on the basis of participant-reported clinical history obtained from a screening survey and a study questionnaire. For ImmuneRACE Cohort 3, a participant was defined as recovered based on two consecutive negative NP/OP PCR tests, clearance by a healthcare professional, or resolution of symptoms. In the prospective study, mobile phlebotomists collected whole blood, serum and a nasopharyngeal or oropharyngeal swab from each participant. Additional blood draws and questionnaires over an approximately two-month period could optionally be provided by prospective study participants. Before DNA extraction, blood samples from the prospective study were shipped at room temperature or frozen.

The sequenced material came from PBMCs or T cells enriched from blood (not recorded which). The sequence was obtained from a man in his late teens or twenties who had recovered from COVID-19. This chain joins TRBV7-2 to TRBJ1-1, with 9 bases in between that match TRBD1. The nucleotide sequence reads as follows: TGTGCCAGCAGCTGGACAGGGGAAACTGAAGCTTTCTTT. Translation gives CASSWTGETEAFF.